Listed below are T cell receptor beta chains from one sample, sequenced in a study of cytomegalovirus exposure and HLA in healthy donors. Assay: immunoSEQ multiplex PCR; the TCRdb copy retains only in-frame clones and omits some. The table shows more than 100,000 clones, with around 86% occurring only once. The sequenced sample consisted of PBMCs. The receptors stem from a woman aged 45-65 years in good health and CMV-seropositive. Both conserved end residues are part of each CDR3. The order of the fields is V gene, CDR3 length, clone size, D gene, J gene, CDR3 protein, CDR3 DNA. A D gene is named only where the DNA matches it firmly. Clone sizes are given selectively: once, few, many, or a class where the clone is expanded.

TRBV27	16	.	TRBD2	TRBJ2-1	CASSFEREGSYNEQFF	TGTGCCAGCAGTTTTGAGCGGGAGGGTTCCTACAATGAGCAGTTCTTC
TRBV13	14	.	.	TRBJ1-2	CASTPLGGNYGYTF	TGTGCCAGCACCCCCCTGGGGGGGAACTATGGCTACACCTTC
TRBV12-5	13	few	TRBD2	TRBJ2-5	CASGASGQETQYF	TGTGCTAGTGGGGCTAGCGGGCAAGAGACCCAGTACTTC
TRBV25-1	15	.	TRBD1	TRBJ2-5	CASSESGTGKETQYF	TGTGCCAGCAGTGAATCGGGGACAGGGAAAGAGACCCAGTACTTC
TRBV7-2	14	.	.	TRBJ2-3	CASSLSVTLDTQYF	TGTGCCAGCAGCTTAAGCGTAACTTTAGATACGCAGTATTTT
TRBV21-1	16	.	.	TRBJ2-1	CASSRGRAGVRSEQFF	TGTGCCAGCAGCCGTGGTCGCGCGGGGGTTAGGAGTGAGCAGTTCTTC
TRBV4-1	14	.	.	TRBJ1-2	CASSQELANYGYTF	TGCGCCAGCAGCCAAGAACTAGCTAACTATGGCTACACCTTC
TRBV28	14	.	.	TRBJ2-3	CASSLVVTGDTQYF	TGTGCCAGCAGTCTGGTGGTTACAGGAGATACGCAGTATTTT
TRBV14	15	.	TRBD2	TRBJ2-7	CASSQFRGRNYEQYF	TGTGCCAGCAGCCAGTTCCGCGGGAGAAACTACGAGCAGTACTTC
TRBV27	13	.	.	TRBJ1-5	CASSSGPNQPQHF	TGTGCCAGCAGTTCAGGGCCCAATCAGCCCCAGCATTTT
TRBV2	15	.	.	TRBJ2-1	CASRSGLTIYNEQFF	TGTGCCAGCAGATCGGGACTGACGATCTACAATGAGCAGTTCTTC
TRBV15	13	.	.	TRBJ2-1	CATSRDEESEQFF	TGTGCCACCAGCAGAGATGAAGAGAGTGAGCAGTTCTTC
TRBV5-5	13	.	.	TRBJ1-2	CASSLRVRYGYTF	TGTGCCAGCAGCTTGCGGGTGCGGTATGGCTACACCTTC
TRBV7-2	15	once	TRBD2	TRBJ2-5	CASSAGTSRQETQYF	TGTGCCAGCAGCGCCGGGACTAGCAGACAGGAGACCCAGTACTTC
TRBV27	16	.	TRBD1	TRBJ2-3	CASSLSGQPSTDTQYF	TGTGCCAGCAGCCTCTCGGGACAGCCTAGCACAGATACGCAGTATTTT
TRBV7-8	15	.	TRBD1	TRBJ2-2	CASSFPTGGTGELFF	TGTGCCAGCAGCTTTCCTACAGGGGGGACCGGGGAGCTGTTTTTT
TRBV5-1	17	.	.	TRBJ1-3	CASSLAVPGGHGNTIYF	TGCGCCAGCAGCTTGGCCGTCCCGGGGGGACACGGAAACACCATATATTTT
TRBV2	13	.	TRBD1	TRBJ1-2	CASSDTGAKGYTF	TGTGCCAGCAGTGATACAGGGGCTAAGGGCTACACCTTC
TRBV7-9	14	.	.	TRBJ1-2	CASSLSSTGGGYTF	TGTGCCAGCAGCTTAAGTTCTACGGGCGGGGGCTACACCTTC
TRBV7-2	13	.	TRBD1	TRBJ2-1	CASSPGQNNEQFF	TGTGCCAGCAGCCCGGGACAGAACAATGAGCAGTTCTTC
TRBV6-6	12	.	TRBD1	TRBJ2-1	CATWDSYNEQFF	TGTGCCACTTGGGACAGCTACAATGAGCAGTTCTTC
TRBV6-5	15	.	TRBD2	TRBJ2-2	CASSRLAGNTGELFF	TGTGCCAGCAGCCGACTAGCGGGGAACACCGGGGAGCTGTTTTTT
TRBV5-1	15	.	TRBD2	TRBJ2-5	CASSSYGTSEETQYF	TGCGCCAGCAGCTCTTACGGGACTAGCGAAGAGACCCAGTACTTC
TRBV7-2	15	.	TRBD2	TRBJ2-7	CASSSHGTISFEQYF	TGTGCCAGCAGCTCCCACGGGACTATTAGTTTCGAGCAGTACTTC
TRBV7-9	13	.	.	TRBJ2-2	CASRQSFTGELFF	TGTGCCAGCAGACAGAGCTTCACCGGGGAGCTGTTTTTT
TRBV28	15	.	TRBD1	TRBJ1-2	CASSPLSTGNYGYTF	TGTGCCAGCAGTCCTCTTTCGACAGGGAACTATGGCTACACCTTC
TRBV7-9	15	.	.	TRBJ1-1	CASSSLGARRTEAFF	TGTGCCAGCAGCTCCTTGGGGGCCAGAAGGACTGAAGCTTTCTTT